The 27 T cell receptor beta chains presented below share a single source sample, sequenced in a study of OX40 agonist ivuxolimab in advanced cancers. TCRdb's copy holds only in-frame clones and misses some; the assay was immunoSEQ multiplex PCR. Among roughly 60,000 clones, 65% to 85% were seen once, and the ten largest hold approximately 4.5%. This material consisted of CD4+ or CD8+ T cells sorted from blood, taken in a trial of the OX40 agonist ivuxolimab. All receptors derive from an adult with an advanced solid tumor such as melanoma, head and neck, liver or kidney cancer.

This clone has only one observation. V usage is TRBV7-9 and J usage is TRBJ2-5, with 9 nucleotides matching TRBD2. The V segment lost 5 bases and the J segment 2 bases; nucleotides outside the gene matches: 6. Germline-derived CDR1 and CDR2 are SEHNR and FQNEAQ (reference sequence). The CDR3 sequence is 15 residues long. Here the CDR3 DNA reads TGTGCCAGCAGCCCGCTAGCGGGGAAACAAGAGACCCAGTACTTC. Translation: CASSPLAGKQETQYF.

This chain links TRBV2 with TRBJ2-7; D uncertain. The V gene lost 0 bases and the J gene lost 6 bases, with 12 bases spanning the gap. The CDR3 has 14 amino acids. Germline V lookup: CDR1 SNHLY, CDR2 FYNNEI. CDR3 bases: TGTGCCAGCAGTGAAGCGCCCCCAGCTGGCGAGCAGTACTTC. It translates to CASSEAPPAGEQYF. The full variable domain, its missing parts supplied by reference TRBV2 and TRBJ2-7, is EPEVTQTPSHQVTQMGQEVILRCVPISNHLYFYWYRQILGQKVEFLVSFYNNEISEKSEIFDDQFSVERPDGSNFTLKIRSTKLEDSAMYFCASSEAPPAGEQYFGPGTRLTVT.

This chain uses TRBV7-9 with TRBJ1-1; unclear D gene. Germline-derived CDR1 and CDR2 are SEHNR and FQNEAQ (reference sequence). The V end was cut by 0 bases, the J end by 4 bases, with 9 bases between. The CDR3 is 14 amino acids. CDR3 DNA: TGTGCCAGCAGCTTAGCCGCGGAGGGCACTGAAGCTTTCTTT. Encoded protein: CASSLAAEGTEAFF.

The CDR3 here is CASSFQPLGRGLGTGELFF. The DNA of the CDR3 is TGTGCCAGCAGCTTCCAGCCCTTGGGAAGGGGGCTTGGCACCGGGGAGCTGTTTTTT. The chain carries TRBV7-6 and TRBJ2-2; TRBD1 matches 7 bases. Germline V gene lookup returns CDR1 SGHVS and CDR2 FNYEAQ. The V and J ends lost 3 bases and 4 bases, in that order; junction bases with no gene match: 17. This CDR3 comprises 19 residues.

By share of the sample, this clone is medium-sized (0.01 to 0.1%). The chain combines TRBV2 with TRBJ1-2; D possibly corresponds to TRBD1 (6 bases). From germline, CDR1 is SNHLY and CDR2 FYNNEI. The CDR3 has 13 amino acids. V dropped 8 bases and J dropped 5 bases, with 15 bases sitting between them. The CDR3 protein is CASRTDLPYGYTF. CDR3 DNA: TGTGCCAGCCGGACAGATCTACCGTATGGCTACACCTTC. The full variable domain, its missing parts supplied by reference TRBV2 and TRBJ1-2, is EPEVTQTPSHQVTQMGQEVILRCVPISNHLYFYWYRQILGQKVEFLVSFYNNEISEKSEIFDDQFSVERPDGSNFTLKIRSTKLEDSAMYFCASRTDLPYGYTFGSGTRLTVV.

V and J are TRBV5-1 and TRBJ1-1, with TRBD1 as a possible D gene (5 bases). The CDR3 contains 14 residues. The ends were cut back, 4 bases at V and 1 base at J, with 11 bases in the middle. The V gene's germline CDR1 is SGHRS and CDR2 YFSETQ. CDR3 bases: TGCGCCAGCAGCCTGCAGGGCTGGAACACTGAAGCTTTCTTT. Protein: CASSLQGWNTEAFF.

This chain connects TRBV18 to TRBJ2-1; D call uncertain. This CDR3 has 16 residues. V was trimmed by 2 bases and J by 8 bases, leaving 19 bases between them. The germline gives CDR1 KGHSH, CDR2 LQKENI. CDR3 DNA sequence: TGTGCCAGCTCACCAGTCAGAATTTCGTCGGGCCATGAGCAGTTCTTC. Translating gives CASSPVRISSGHEQFF.

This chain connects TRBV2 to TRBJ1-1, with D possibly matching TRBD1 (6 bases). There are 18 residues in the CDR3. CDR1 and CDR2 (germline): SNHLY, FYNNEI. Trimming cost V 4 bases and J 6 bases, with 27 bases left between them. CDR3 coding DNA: TGTGCCAGCAGTGTGTCTTGGACAGCAAGTCGTGTTCTGTCTGAAGCTTTCTTT. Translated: CASSVSWTASRVLSEAFF. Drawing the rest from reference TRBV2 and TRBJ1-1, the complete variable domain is EPEVTQTPSHQVTQMGQEVILRCVPISNHLYFYWYRQILGQKVEFLVSFYNNEISEKSEIFDDQFSVERPDGSNFTLKIRSTKLEDSAMYFCASSVSWTASRVLSEAFFGQGTRLTVV.

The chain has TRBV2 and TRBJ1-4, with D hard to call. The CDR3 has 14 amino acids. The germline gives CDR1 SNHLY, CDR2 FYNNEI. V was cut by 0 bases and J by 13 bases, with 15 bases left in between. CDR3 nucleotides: TGTGCCAGCAGTGAAGCGCTTATCGAGCAGGCACTGTTTTTT. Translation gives CASSEALIEQALFF.

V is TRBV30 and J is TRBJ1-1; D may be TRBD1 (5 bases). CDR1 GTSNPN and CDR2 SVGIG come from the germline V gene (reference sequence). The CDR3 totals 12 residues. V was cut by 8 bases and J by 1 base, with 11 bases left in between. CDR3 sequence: CATRGENTEAFF. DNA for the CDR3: TGTGCCACCCGAGGGGAGAACACTGAAGCTTTCTTT.

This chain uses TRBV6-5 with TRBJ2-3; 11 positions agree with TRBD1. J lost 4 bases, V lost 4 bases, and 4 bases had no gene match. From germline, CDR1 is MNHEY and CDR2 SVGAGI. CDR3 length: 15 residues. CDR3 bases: TGTGCCAGCAGTTTTGGACAGGGGGCTGCAGATACGCAGTATTTT. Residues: CASSFGQGAADTQYF.

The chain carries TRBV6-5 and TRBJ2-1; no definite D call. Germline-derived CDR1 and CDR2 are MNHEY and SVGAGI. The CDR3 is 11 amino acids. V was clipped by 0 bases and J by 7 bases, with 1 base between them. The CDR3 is CASSYSNEQFF. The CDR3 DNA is TGTGCCAGCAGTTACTCGAATGAGCAGTTCTTC.

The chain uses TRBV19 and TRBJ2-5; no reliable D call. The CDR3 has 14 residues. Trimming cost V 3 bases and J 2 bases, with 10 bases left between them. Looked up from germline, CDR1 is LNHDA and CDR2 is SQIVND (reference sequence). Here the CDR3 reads CASSIIATQETQYF. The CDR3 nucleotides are TGTGCCAGTAGTATTATCGCGACTCAAGAGACCCAGTACTTC.

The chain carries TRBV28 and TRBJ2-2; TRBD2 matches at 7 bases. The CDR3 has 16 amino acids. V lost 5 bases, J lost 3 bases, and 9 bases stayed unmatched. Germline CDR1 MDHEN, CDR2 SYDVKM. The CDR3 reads CASSRRLAHDTGELFF. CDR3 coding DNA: TGTGCCAGCAGTCGCCGACTAGCACACGACACCGGGGAGCTGTTTTTT. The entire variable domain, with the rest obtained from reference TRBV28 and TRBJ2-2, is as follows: DVKVTQSSRYLVKRTGEKVFLECVQDMDHENMFWYRQDPGLGLRLIYFSYDVKMKEKGDIPEGYSVSREKKERFSLILESASTNQTSMYLCASSRRLAHDTGELFFGEGSRLTVL.

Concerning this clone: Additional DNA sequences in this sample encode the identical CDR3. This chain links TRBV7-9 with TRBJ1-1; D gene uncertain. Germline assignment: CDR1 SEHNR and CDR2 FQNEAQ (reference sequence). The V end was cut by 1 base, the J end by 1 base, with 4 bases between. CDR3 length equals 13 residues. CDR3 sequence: CASSLVENTEAFF. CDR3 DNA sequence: TGTGCCAGCAGCTTAGTAGAGAACACTGAAGCTTTCTTT.

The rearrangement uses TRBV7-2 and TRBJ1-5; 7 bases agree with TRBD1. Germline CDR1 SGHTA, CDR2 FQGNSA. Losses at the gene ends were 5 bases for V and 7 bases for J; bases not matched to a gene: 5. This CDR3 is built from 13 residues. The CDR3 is CASSPPGGQPQHF. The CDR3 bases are TGTGCCAGCAGCCCCCCAGGGGGACAGCCCCAGCATTTT. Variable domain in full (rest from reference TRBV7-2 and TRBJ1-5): GAGVSQSPSNKVTEKGKDVELRCDPISGHTALYWYRQSLGQGLEFLIYFQGNSAPDKSGLPSDRFSAERTGGSVSTLTIQRTQQEDSAVYLCASSPPGGQPQHFGDGTRLSIL.

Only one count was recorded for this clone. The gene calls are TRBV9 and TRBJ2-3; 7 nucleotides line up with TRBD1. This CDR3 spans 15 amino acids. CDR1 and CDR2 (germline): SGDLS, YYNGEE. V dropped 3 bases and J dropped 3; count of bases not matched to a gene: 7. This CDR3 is CASSAAGRGTDTQYF. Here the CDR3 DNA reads TGTGCCAGCAGCGCCGCGGGCAGGGGGACAGATACGCAGTATTTT.

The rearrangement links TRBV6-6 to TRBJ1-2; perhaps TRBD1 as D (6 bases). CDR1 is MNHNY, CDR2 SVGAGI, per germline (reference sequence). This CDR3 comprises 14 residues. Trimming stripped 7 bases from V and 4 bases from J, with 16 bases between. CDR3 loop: CASKKQGTGYGYTF. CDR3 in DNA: TGTGCCAGCAAGAAACAGGGAACGGGCTATGGCTACACCTTC.

CDR3 bases: TGTGCCAGCAGCGTCGAGGGCGGCGGCTACACCTTC. It yields the protein CASSVEGGGYTF. This chain links TRBV9 with TRBJ1-2; D is unresolved. The CDR3 is 12 amino acids. V dropped 2 bases and J dropped 8 bases, with 10 bases sitting between them. Germline values: CDR1 SGDLS, CDR2 YYNGEE.

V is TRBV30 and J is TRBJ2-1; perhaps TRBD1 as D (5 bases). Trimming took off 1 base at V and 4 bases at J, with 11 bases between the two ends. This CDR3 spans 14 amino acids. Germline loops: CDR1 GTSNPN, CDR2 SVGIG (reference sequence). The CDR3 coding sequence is TGTGCCTGGAGTGCGCAAGACAGATACAATGAGCAGTTCTTC. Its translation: CAWSAQDRYNEQFF.

This CDR3 is CASSTRGAFNYGYTF. As DNA, the CDR3 is TGTGCCAGCAGCACACGGGGGGCCTTTAACTATGGCTACACCTTC. The rearrangement joins TRBV28 to TRBJ1-2; weak D call: TRBD1 (6 bases). V gave up 6 bases and J gave up 1 base, with 15 bases separating them. The CDR3 loop spans 15 amino acids. Germline V gene lookup returns CDR1 MDHEN and CDR2 SYDVKM.

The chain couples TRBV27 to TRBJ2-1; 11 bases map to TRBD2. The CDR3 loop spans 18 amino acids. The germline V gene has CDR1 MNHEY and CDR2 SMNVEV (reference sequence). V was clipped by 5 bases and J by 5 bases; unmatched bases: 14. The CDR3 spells CASSGEWASGGTHNEQFF. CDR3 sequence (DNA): TGTGCCAGCAGTGGGGAGTGGGCTAGCGGGGGGACCCACAATGAGCAGTTCTTC.

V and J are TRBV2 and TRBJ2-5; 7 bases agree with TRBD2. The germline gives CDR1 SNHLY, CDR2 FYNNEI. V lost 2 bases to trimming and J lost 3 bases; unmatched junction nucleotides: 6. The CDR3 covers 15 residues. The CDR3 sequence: CASSEWLAVEETQYF. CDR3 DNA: TGTGCCAGCAGTGAATGGCTAGCGGTGGAAGAGACCCAGTACTTC.

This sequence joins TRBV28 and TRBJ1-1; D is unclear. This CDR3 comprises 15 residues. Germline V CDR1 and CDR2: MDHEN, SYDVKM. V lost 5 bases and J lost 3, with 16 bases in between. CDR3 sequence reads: CASSTPGEWDTEAFF. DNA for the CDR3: TGTGCCAGCAGTACCCCGGGAGAATGGGACACTGAAGCTTTCTTT.

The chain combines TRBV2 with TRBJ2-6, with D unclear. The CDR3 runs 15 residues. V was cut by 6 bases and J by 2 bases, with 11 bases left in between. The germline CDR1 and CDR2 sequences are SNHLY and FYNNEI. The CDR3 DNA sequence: TGTGCCAGCAGCGTACGGGTTGCTGGGGCCAACGTCCTGACTTTC. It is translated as CASSVRVAGANVLTF.

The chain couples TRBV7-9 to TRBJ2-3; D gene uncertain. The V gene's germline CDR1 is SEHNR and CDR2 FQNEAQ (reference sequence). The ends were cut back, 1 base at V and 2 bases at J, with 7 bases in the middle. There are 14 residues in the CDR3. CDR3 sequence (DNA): TGTGCCAGCAGCTTAGACATGCCCACAGATACGCAGTATTTT. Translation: CASSLDMPTDTQYF.

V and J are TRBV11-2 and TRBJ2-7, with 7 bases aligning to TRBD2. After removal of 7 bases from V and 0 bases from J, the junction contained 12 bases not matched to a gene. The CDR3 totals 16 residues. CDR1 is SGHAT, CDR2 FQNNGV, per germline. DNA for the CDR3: TGTGCCAGCACCACGGGCGGGGGAGAGGGCTCCTACGAGCAGTACTTC. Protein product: CASTTGGGEGSYEQYF.